This T cell receptor (beta chain) originates from a study of CD8+ T cells in alopecia areata. Study background: The investigators scored severity in treated patients by the percentage of affected scalp area. Study-wide findings and caveats: In scalp and blood, many expanded lesional clones persisted during tofacitinib.

Trimming took 7 bases from V and 1 from J; bases not matched to a gene: 2. Germline V gene lookup returns CDR1 SQVTM and CDR2 ANQGSEA. The CDR3 consists of 13 residues. The sequencing template was cDNA reverse transcribed from extracted RNA. The data were produced by immunoSEQ multiplex PCR, yet TCRdb's version contains in-frame clones alone and is incomplete. The table has about 39,000 clones, roughly 65% seen once; the top ten hold about a fifth. Treatment here: oral pan-JAK inhibitor, 5-10 mg twice daily. Concerning this clone: The target antigen is unknown.

The chain recombines TRBV29-1 with TRBJ2-2; TRBD2 matches 8 bases. The TCR was taken from a human donor with alopecia areata. Sample: CD8+ T cells sorted from blood, taken at week 4, from a patient treated with tofacitinib. In nucleotides, the CDR3 is TGCAGCGGTACTAGCGGGAACACCGGGGAGCTGTTTTTT. As protein: CSGTSGNTGELFF.